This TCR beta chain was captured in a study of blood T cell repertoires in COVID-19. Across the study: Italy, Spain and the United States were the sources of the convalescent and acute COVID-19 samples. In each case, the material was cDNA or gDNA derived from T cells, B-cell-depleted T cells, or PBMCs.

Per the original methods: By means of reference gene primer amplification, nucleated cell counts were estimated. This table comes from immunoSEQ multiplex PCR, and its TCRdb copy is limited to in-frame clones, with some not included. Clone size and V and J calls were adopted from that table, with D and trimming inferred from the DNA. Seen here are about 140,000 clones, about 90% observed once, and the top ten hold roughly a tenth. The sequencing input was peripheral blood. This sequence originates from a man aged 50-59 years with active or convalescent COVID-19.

This CDR3 reads CASSFSLAGGGTGELFF. Written as DNA, the CDR3 is TGCGCCAGCAGCTTTAGCCTAGCGGGAGGCGGCACCGGGGAGCTGTTTTTT. This chain uses TRBV5-1 with TRBJ2-2; 11 bases line up with TRBD2. The CDR3 sequence is 17 residues long. With 2 bases clipped from V and 4 bases from J, the junction kept 7 bases outside the gene matches. The germline V gene has CDR1 SGHRS and CDR2 YFSETQ.